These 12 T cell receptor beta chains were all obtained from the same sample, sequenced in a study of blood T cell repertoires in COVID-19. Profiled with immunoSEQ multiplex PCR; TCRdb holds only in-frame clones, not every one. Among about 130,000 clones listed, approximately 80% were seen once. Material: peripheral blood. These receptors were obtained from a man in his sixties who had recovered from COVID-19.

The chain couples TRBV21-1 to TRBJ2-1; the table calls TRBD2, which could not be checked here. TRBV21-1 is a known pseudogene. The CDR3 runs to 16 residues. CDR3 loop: CASSKVPREGHNEQFF. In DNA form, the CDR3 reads TGTGCCAGCAGCAAGGTTCCGCGGGAGGGCCATAATGAGCAGTTCTTC.

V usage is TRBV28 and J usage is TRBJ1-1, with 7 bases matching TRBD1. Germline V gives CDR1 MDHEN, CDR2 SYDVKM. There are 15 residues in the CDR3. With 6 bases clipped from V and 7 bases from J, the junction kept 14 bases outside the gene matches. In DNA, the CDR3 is TGTGCCAGCAGCTTCTCTTGGACAGGATGGGGTGAAGCTTTCTTT. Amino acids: CASSFSWTGWGEAFF.

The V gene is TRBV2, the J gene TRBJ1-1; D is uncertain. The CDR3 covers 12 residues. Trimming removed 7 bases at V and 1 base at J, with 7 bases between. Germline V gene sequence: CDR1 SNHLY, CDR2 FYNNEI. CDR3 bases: TGTGCCAGCACCCTTTCGAACACTGAAGCTTTCTTT. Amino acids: CASTLSNTEAFF.

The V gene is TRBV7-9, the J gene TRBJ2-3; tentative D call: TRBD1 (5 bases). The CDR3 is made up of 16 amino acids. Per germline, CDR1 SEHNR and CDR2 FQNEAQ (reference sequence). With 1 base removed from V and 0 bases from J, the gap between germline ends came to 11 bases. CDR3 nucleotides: TGTGCCAGCAGCTTAGAGGGGCGACCGAGCACAGATACGCAGTATTTT. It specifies CASSLEGRPSTDTQYF.

Written as DNA, the CDR3 is TGTGCCAGCAGTTACGTGTCTAGCGGGAGGGGCAATGAGCAGTTCTTC. The encoded protein is CASSYVSSGRGNEQFF. The rearrangement joins TRBV6-5 to TRBJ2-1; 12 bases fit TRBD2. The germline gives CDR1 MNHEY, CDR2 SVGAGI. V lost 2 bases, J lost 6 bases, and 5 bases stayed unmatched. This CDR3 spans 16 amino acids.

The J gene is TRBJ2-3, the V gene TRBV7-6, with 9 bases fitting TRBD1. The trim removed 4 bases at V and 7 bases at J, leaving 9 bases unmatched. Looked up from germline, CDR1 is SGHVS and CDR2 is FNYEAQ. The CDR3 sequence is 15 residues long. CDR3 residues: CASSSIRDRVHTQYF. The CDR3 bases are TGTGCCAGCAGCTCAATCCGGGACAGGGTTCATACGCAGTATTTT.

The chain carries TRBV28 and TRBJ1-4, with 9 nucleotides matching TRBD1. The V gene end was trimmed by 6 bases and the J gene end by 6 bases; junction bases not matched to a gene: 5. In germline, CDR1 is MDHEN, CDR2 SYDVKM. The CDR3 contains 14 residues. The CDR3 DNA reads TGTGCCAGCAGGATACAGGGGGCAGATGAAAAACTGTTTTTT. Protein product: CASRIQGADEKLFF.

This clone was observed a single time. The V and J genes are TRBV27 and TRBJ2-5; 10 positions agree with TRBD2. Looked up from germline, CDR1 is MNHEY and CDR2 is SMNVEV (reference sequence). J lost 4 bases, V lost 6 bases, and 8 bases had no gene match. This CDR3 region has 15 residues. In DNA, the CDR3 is TGTGCCAGCAGAGCGGGAGGGCTTTACGGAGAGACCCAGTACTTC. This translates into CASRAGGLYGETQYF.

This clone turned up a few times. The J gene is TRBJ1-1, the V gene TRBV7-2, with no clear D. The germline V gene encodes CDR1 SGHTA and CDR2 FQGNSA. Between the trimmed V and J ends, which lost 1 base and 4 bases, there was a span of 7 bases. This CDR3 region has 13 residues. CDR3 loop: CASSLVLATEAFF. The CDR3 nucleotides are TGTGCCAGCAGCTTAGTATTGGCCACTGAAGCTTTCTTT.

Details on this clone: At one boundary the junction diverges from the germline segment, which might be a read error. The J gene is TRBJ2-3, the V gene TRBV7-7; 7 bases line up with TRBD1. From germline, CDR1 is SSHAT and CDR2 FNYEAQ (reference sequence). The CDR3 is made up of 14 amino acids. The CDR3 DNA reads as TGTGCTAGCAGCTTAGGGTCAGGGGGTGGTACGCAGTATTTT. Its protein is CASSLGSGGGTQYF.

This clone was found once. The CDR3 region is CAWSVNRGEQFF. CDR3 nucleotides: TGTGCCTGGAGTGTAAACAGGGGAGAGCAGTTCTTC. The J gene is TRBJ2-1, the V gene TRBV30; 7 nucleotides match TRBD1. CDR1 and CDR2 (germline): GTSNPN, SVGIG (reference sequence). V lost 0 bases to trimming and J lost 10 bases; unmatched junction nucleotides: 3. The CDR3 consists of 12 residues. The whole variable domain, filled in from reference TRBV30 and TRBJ2-1, reads SQTIHQWPATLVQPVGSPLSLECTVEGTSNPNLYWYRQAAGRGLQLLFYSVGIGQISSEVPQNLSASRPQDRQFILSSKKLLLSDSGFYLCAWSVNRGEQFFGPGTRLTVL.

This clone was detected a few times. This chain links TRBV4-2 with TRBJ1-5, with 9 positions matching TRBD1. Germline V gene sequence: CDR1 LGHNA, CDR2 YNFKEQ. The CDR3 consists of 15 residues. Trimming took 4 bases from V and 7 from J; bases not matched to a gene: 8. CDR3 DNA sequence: TGTGCCAGCAGCCCCGCGGACAGGGGTGAGCAGCCCCAGCATTTT. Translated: CASSPADRGEQPQHF.